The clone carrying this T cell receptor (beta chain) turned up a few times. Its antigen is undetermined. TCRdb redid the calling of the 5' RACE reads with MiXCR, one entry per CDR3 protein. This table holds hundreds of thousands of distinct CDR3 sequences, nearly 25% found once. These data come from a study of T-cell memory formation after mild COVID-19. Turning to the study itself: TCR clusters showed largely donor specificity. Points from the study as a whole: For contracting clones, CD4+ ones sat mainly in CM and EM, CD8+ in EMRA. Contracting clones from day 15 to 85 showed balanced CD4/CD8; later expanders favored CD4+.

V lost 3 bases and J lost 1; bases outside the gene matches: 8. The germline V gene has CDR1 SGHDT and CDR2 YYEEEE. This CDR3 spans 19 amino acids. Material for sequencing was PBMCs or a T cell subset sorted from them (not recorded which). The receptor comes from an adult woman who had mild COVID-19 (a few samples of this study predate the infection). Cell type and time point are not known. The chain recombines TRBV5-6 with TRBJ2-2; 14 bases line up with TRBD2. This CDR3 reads CASSSGTSGGLWNTGELFF. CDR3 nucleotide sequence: TGTGCCAGCAGCTCCGGGACTAGCGGGGGACTTTGGAACACCGGGGAGCTGTTTTTT.